Listed below are T cell receptor beta chains from one sample, sequenced in a study of persistence of HIV-infected CD4 T cells. Profiled with immunoSEQ multiplex PCR; TCRdb holds only in-frame clones, not every one. The repertoire holds tens of thousands of clones, with less than 90% as singletons. No antigen has been identified for these receptors. This sample comprised CD4+ T cells sorted from PBMCs after 18-hour stimulation, obtained from a patient who received antiretroviral therapy. The receptor set was obtained from an adult woman with HIV who was CMV-seropositive. Both conserved end residues are part of each CDR3. D genes are given only for firm matches. Not all rows give a size; the values are once, few, many and, for expanded clones, a class.

d_call: TRBD1; j_call: TRBJ2-2; clone_size: once; v_call: TRBV7-8; cdr3_nt: TGTGCCAGCAGGCGGGACAGGGTAACGACCGGGGAGCTGTTTTTT; cdr3_aa: CASRRDRVTTGELFF
d_call: .; j_call: TRBJ1-1; clone_size: .; v_call: TRBV30; cdr3_nt: TGTGCCTGGAACCGGGGGGTCTGGAACACTGAAGCTTTCTTT; cdr3_aa: CAWNRGVWNTEAFF
d_call: .; j_call: TRBJ2-3; clone_size: .; v_call: TRBV29-1; cdr3_nt: TGCAGCGTTCTTGACAGGAGCACAGATACGCAGTATTTT; cdr3_aa: CSVLDRSTDTQYF
d_call: .; j_call: TRBJ2-4; clone_size: .; v_call: TRBV10-1; cdr3_nt: TGCGCCACCCATCCCAGGATCTTAGCCAAAAACATTCAGTACTTC; cdr3_aa: CATHPRILAKNIQYF
d_call: TRBD1; j_call: TRBJ2-7; clone_size: .; v_call: TRBV10-3; cdr3_nt: TGTGCCATCAGCCCGGTAGACAGGGGCTACGAGCAGTACTTC; cdr3_aa: CAISPVDRGYEQYF
d_call: .; j_call: TRBJ1-6; clone_size: .; v_call: TRBV5-1; cdr3_nt: TGCGCCAGCAGTTCTCTACGGGACCGCAATTCACCCCTCCACTTT; cdr3_aa: CASSSLRDRNSPLHF
d_call: .; j_call: TRBJ1-1; clone_size: once; v_call: TRBV4-1; cdr3_nt: TGCGCCAGCAGCCGGGGGGGAGTGAACACTGAAGCTTTCTTT; cdr3_aa: CASSRGGVNTEAFF
d_call: TRBD1; j_call: TRBJ1-4; clone_size: .; v_call: TRBV19; cdr3_nt: TGTGCCAGCACAGATGAAACCGGGACAGGGGACGAAAAACTGTTTTTT; cdr3_aa: CASTDETGTGDEKLFF
d_call: .; j_call: TRBJ1-3; clone_size: .; v_call: TRBV28; cdr3_nt: TGTGCCAGCAGTTCCCAGGGCGCGGGAAACACCATATATTTT; cdr3_aa: CASSSQGAGNTIYF
d_call: TRBD1; j_call: TRBJ1-5; clone_size: .; v_call: TRBV20-1; cdr3_nt: TGCAGTGCTATTGACAGGGATCAAAGCAATCAGCCCCAGCATTTT; cdr3_aa: CSAIDRDQSNQPQHF
d_call: .; j_call: TRBJ1-4; clone_size: few; v_call: TRBV7-8; cdr3_nt: TGTGCCAGCAGCGCTTACGAGGCTAATGAAAAACTGTTTTTT; cdr3_aa: CASSAYEANEKLFF
d_call: TRBD1; j_call: TRBJ2-3; clone_size: .; v_call: TRBV5-4; cdr3_nt: TGTGCCAGCAGCCAGACAGGGACCACAGATACGCAGTATTTT; cdr3_aa: CASSQTGTTDTQYF
d_call: TRBD1; j_call: TRBJ1-1; clone_size: .; v_call: TRBV13; cdr3_nt: TGTGCCAGCAGCTTTACTCCCCCAGGGACAGGAGCAGGAATGAACACTGAAGCTTTCTTT; cdr3_aa: CASSFTPPGTGAGMNTEAFF
d_call: .; j_call: TRBJ1-1; clone_size: .; v_call: TRBV5-1; cdr3_nt: TGCGCCAGCAGCTTGGCCGTTACATCGAACACTGAAGCTTTCTTT; cdr3_aa: CASSLAVTSNTEAFF
d_call: .; j_call: TRBJ2-7; clone_size: once; v_call: TRBV19; cdr3_nt: TGTGCCAGTAGGGCATGGGGGCACGAGCAGTACTTC; cdr3_aa: CASRAWGHEQYF
d_call: TRBD1; j_call: TRBJ2-5; clone_size: .; v_call: TRBV27; cdr3_nt: TGTGCCAGCAGTTCGGGGACAGGGGAATGGGCCCAGTACTTC; cdr3_aa: CASSSGTGEWAQYF
d_call: TRBD1; j_call: TRBJ1-5; clone_size: .; v_call: TRBV5-1; cdr3_nt: TGCGCCAGCAGCTTGACAGGGGGGGATCAGCCCCAGCATTTT; cdr3_aa: CASSLTGGDQPQHF
d_call: TRBD1; j_call: TRBJ2-7; clone_size: .; v_call: TRBV5-1; cdr3_nt: TGCGCCAGCAGCCCGGGGACAGCCTACGAGCAGTACTTC; cdr3_aa: CASSPGTAYEQYF
d_call: TRBD1; j_call: TRBJ1-2; clone_size: once; v_call: TRBV19; cdr3_nt: TGTGCCAGTAGCCCCGGGACAGGGGTCTATGGCTACACCTTC; cdr3_aa: CASSPGTGVYGYTF
d_call: TRBD1; j_call: TRBJ2-5; clone_size: .; v_call: TRBV7-8; cdr3_nt: TGTGCCAGCAGCTTCCGGGACAGGGGGATGGAGACCCAGTACTTC; cdr3_aa: CASSFRDRGMETQYF
d_call: .; j_call: TRBJ2-1; clone_size: once; v_call: TRBV29-1; cdr3_nt: TGCAGCGGGACAGCGAGCTCCTACAATGAGCAGTTCTTC; cdr3_aa: CSGTASSYNEQFF
d_call: .; j_call: TRBJ1-2; clone_size: .; v_call: TRBV5-5; cdr3_nt: TGTGCCAGCAGCTTGGGGGGGAACTATGGCTACACCTTC; cdr3_aa: CASSLGGNYGYTF
d_call: TRBD1; j_call: TRBJ1-1; clone_size: .; v_call: TRBV7-3; cdr3_nt: TGTGCCAGCAGCCCGAAATCAGGGGGCAACACTGAAGCTTTCTTT; cdr3_aa: CASSPKSGGNTEAFF
d_call: .; j_call: TRBJ1-1; clone_size: .; v_call: TRBV30; cdr3_nt: TGTGCCTGGAGTGTCCTCGAGGTTAGTAATGAAGCTTTCTTT; cdr3_aa: CAWSVLEVSNEAFF
d_call: .; j_call: TRBJ1-5; clone_size: few; v_call: TRBV19; cdr3_nt: TGTGCCAGTAGTACCAGACAGTTGGAGTCTCAGCCCCAGCATTTT; cdr3_aa: CASSTRQLESQPQHF
d_call: .; j_call: TRBJ1-4; clone_size: .; v_call: TRBV2; cdr3_nt: TGTGCCAGCAGTGGGGAAGGGCTTGGTGAAAAACTGTTTTTT; cdr3_aa: CASSGEGLGEKLFF
d_call: .; j_call: TRBJ2-5; clone_size: .; v_call: TRBV10-3; cdr3_nt: TGTGCCATCAGTGAGTCGAGGGGGGTGGGCCAAGAGACCCAGTACTTC; cdr3_aa: CAISESRGVGQETQYF
d_call: .; j_call: TRBJ1-1; clone_size: .; v_call: TRBV18; cdr3_nt: TGTGCCAGCTCATCAGATACCATTCTGGGCACTGAAGCTTTCTTT; cdr3_aa: CASSSDTILGTEAFF
d_call: .; j_call: TRBJ1-1; clone_size: .; v_call: TRBV27; cdr3_nt: TGTGCCAGCAGTTTATCACAGGTGAACACTGAAGCTTTCTTT; cdr3_aa: CASSLSQVNTEAFF
d_call: .; j_call: TRBJ1-5; clone_size: once; v_call: TRBV7-2; cdr3_nt: TGTGCCAGCAGCTTACTTGACTACAATCAGCCCCAGCATTTT; cdr3_aa: CASSLLDYNQPQHF
d_call: .; j_call: TRBJ1-2; clone_size: .; v_call: TRBV25-1; cdr3_nt: TGTGCCAGCAGTGAACCCGGGCGGGGCGACTATGGCTACACCTTC; cdr3_aa: CASSEPGRGDYGYTF
d_call: TRBD1; j_call: TRBJ1-1; clone_size: .; v_call: TRBV2; cdr3_nt: TGTGCCAGCAACCTCAGGGGGACTGAAGCTTTCTTT; cdr3_aa: CASNLRGTEAFF
d_call: TRBD2; j_call: TRBJ2-3; clone_size: .; v_call: TRBV6-5; cdr3_nt: TGTGCCAGCAGTTACTCGGGCGGGGGGGCCTTAGATACGCAGTATTTT; cdr3_aa: CASSYSGGGALDTQYF
d_call: TRBD2; j_call: TRBJ2-1; clone_size: once; v_call: TRBV10-3; cdr3_nt: TGTGCCATCAGCGATAGCGGGGCTTTCTACAATGAGCAGTTCTTC; cdr3_aa: CAISDSGAFYNEQFF
d_call: .; j_call: TRBJ1-5; clone_size: once; v_call: TRBV9; cdr3_nt: TGTGCCAGCAGGAGAGGACCTTCGCAGGATCAGCCCCAGCATTTT; cdr3_aa: CASRRGPSQDQPQHF
d_call: .; j_call: TRBJ1-1; clone_size: once; v_call: TRBV9; cdr3_nt: TGTGCCAGCAGCCCTACCGGGACGCGGAACACTGAAGCTTTCTTT; cdr3_aa: CASSPTGTRNTEAFF